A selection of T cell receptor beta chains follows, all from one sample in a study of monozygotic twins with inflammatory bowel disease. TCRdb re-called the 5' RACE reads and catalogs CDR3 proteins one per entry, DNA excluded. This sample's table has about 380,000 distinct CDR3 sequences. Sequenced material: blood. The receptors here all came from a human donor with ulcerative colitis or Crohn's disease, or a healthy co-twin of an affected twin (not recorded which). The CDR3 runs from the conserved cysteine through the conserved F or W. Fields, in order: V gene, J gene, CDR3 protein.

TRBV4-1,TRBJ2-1,CASSQDLEASGGVSNEQFF
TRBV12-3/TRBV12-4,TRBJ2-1,CASSWTGSYNEQFF
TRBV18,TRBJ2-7,CASSRDFGVRGYEQYF
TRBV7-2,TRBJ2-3,CASSLRLTYTDTQYF
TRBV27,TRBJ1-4,CASRPGQTLEKLFF
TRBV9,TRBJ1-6,CASSGGVRLISPLHF
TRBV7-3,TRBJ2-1,CASSLISGGYNEQFF
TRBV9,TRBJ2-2,CASSFRPLNTGELFF
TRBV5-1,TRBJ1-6,CASSSDRKYNSPLHF
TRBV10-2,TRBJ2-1,CASRAPGTRNAPPFF
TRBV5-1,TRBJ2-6,CASSPPRSAISGANVLTF
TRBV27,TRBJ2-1,CASNLAGGYNEQFF
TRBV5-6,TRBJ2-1,CASSLSRGLGQFF
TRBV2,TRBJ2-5,CASSGDYGLSETQYF
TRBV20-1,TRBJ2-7,CSANVGWEQNF
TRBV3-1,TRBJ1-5,CASSQRQINQPQHF
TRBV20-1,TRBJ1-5,CSARDDSLSNQPQHF
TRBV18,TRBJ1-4,CASSQGSPAVPEKLFF
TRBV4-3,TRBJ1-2,CASSQDSGYGYTF
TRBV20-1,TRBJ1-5,CSAQGGQRGRNQPQHF
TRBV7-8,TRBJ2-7,CASSLVGAYEQYF
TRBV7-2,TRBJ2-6,CASSLSSGFGANVLTF
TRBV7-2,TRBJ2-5,CASSSRTSGYQETQYF
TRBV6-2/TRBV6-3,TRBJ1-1,CASSYPGDMNTEAFF